This TCR beta chain was sequenced in a study of cytomegalovirus exposure and HLA in healthy donors. Study-wide findings and caveats: The classifier was said to identify cytomegalovirus status with high specificity and sensitivity.

The ends lost 0 bases at V and 0 bases at J; junction bases unmatched: 7. Germline CDR1 and CDR2: LGHNA and YSLEER. CDR3 length: 18 residues. This clone was observed a few times. Its specificity is not known. The PCR employed 60 Vbeta primers together with 13 Jbeta primers. The repertoire was sequenced with immunoSEQ multiplex PCR; TCRdb's copy has only in-frame clones and lacks some. Of under 250,000 clones listed, over 60% are singletons. This TCR came from a male donor in good health and CMV-seronegative. What was sequenced was PBMCs. The J gene is TRBJ1-1, the V gene TRBV4-3, with 10 bases lining up with TRBD1. This chain's CDR3 is CASSQDSGTGVVNTEAFF. CDR3 DNA sequence: TGCGCCAGCAGCCAAGACTCCGGGACAGGGGTCGTGAACACTGAAGCTTTCTTT.